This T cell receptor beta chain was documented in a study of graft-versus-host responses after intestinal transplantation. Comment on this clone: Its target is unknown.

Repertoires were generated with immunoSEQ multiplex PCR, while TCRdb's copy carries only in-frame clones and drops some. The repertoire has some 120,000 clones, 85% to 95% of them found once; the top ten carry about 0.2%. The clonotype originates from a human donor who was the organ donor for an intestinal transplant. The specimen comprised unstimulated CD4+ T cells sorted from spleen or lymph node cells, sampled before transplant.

The DNA for the CDR3 is TGTGCCAGCTCACCATTACTAGCGGGAGAACCTGATACGCAGTATTTT. Translated: CASSPLLAGEPDTQYF. The V gene is TRBV18, the J gene TRBJ2-3; 11 positions match TRBD2. J lost 6 bases, V lost 2 bases, and 7 bases had no gene match. Germline CDR1 and CDR2: KGHSH and LQKENI. The CDR3 is made up of 16 amino acids.